This paragraph reports one T cell receptor beta chain. No antigen is known for it. There are no base qualities to consult, and no much larger clone falls within one base. The CDR3 regions of human TCRbeta chains were analyzed by immunosequencing. Turning to the authors' computational methods: Repertoire TCRs were checked for matches against a reference library of SARS-CoV-2-specific TCRs that had been generated using the MIRA antigen-specificity platform. Breadth was defined as the fraction of unique TCRs that were SARS-CoV-2-associated. Depth was defined as the fraction of total T cells that were SARS-CoV-2-associated. Using the MIRA data, each spike-specific TCR was assigned both to the spike region to which the TCR was reactive and to a CD4 or CD8 class. Log10-transformed breadth and depth values were compared by one-way ANOVA with Sidak's multiple comparisons tests. This immuneACCESS table, as held by TCRdb, lists in-frame sequences with V and J called but not all clones. Of the missing ones, under half trace to an unresolved V gene in checked studies; the others have no known cause. That table supplies the V and J calls and clone size; D and trimming were determined from the DNA. For this sample the table gives about 75,000 clones, of which 80% to 90% were detected only once. The ten most abundant clones make up roughly a sixth of the sample.

The sample is drawn from a study of T cell responses to AZD1222 COVID-19 vaccine (dated by TCRdb to the early 2020s). Background for the entire study: A total of about 250 trial participants underwent TCR sequencing, of whom 207 had received two doses of AZD1222 and approximately 26 had received two doses of the MenACWY control vaccine. Trial participants were enrolled into age subgroups of 18-55, 56-69 and 70-plus years, which contained 148, 28 and 57 TCR-sequenced participants, respectively.

CDR1 and CDR2 were assigned from the germline V gene (reference sequence) as LGHDT and YNNKEL. The junction shows trimming of 4 bases on V and 6 bases on J, plus 12 bases between the germline ends. The CDR3, cysteine through phenylalanine, is 14 amino acids long. Just the 42-base CDR3 DNA is kept, in frame starting at base 1. Findings and caveats that apply to the study as a whole: A significant rise in spike-specific TCR breadth and depth was observed after two AZD1222 doses relative to day 0 and relative to MenACWY recipients. Nearly half of unique spike-specific TCRs reportedly recognized epitopes outside regions mutated in the B.1.351 and B.1.1.7 variants. Vaccine-associated CD4 TCRs spanned the whole spike protein, with dominant responses in regions 160-218 and 743-854. Conclusions about previously exposed vaccinees are limited because only a handful of AZD1222 recipients were SARS-CoV-2 seropositive at baseline. In the small 56-69-year group, the increase in depth fell short of significance, most likely because of low power. Participants were mostly white British and included more females than males, and it was suggested by the authors that clonal diversity may have been underestimated. No day 14 peak-response samples were available, so repertoires were characterized only after the peak T cell response.

The meaning of the sample's time point label: about 28 days (+/-7) after the second vaccine dose. AZD1222 recipients given second doses at about 4 weeks or at about 12 weeks were pooled, since spike-specific TCR depth and breadth were not found to differ between the two schedules. The vaccinee samples were drawn from two UK trials, COV001 and COV002, one of which was a single-blind randomized controlled phase 2/3 trial testing AZD1222 (ChAdOx1 nCoV-19) in healthy adults. For TCRbeta chain sequencing, PBMC samples were collected from trial participants at day 0 and at day 28 after the second dose. This sequence originates from an adult who received the AZD1222 COVID-19 vaccine. Rearrangement joined TRBV3-1 (or the pseudogene TRBV3-2) to TRBJ2-2, with the D gene call left open. Sequencing was performed on peripheral blood, taken 28 days after the second AZD1222 dose. The DNA sequence reads TGTGCCAGCAGCCGGTACTCCCGGGCCGGGGAGCTGTTTTTT. Protein translation: CASSRYSRAGELFF.